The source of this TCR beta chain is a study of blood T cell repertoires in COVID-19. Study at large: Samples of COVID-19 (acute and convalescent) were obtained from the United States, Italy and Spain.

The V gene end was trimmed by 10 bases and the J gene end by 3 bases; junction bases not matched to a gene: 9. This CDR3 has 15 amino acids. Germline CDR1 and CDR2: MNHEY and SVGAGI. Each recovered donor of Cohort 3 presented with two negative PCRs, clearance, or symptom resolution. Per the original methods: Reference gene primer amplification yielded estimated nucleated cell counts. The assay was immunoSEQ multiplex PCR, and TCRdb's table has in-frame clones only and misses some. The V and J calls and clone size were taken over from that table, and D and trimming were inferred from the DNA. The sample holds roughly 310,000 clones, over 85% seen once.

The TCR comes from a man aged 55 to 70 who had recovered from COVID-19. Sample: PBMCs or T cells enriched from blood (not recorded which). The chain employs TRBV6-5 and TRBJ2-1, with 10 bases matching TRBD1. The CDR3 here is CATRLRTGGYNEQFF. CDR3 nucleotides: TGTGCCACTCGACTGAGGACAGGGGGCTACAATGAGCAGTTCTTC.